The entry below gives a single TCR beta chain sequence along with its context. Its target is unknown. The CDR3 is 14 residues long. Trimming took 7 bases from V and 5 from J, leaving 17 bases between them. From germline, CDR1 is SGHTA and CDR2 FQGTGA. The sample comes from a study of CD8+CD57+ T cells in acquired aplastic anemia. Study at large: Isolated CD4+ and CD8+ cells, once sorted, yielded DNA averaging about 3.2 ug. Mean read depth for CD4+ cells from healthy donors was around 11 million. General study findings and limits: The CD8+ Simpson's diversity of patients and controls was not significantly different. Found in both controls and patients were around 29 CD8+ CDR3 sequences.

Profiling of TCR beta VDJ combinations and CDR3 sequences used genomic DNA as template. TCRdb re-called the reads through MiXCR, storing one row per CDR3 protein. This sample has tens of thousands of distinct CDR3 sequences, with more than 75% found just once. The sequencing sample was made of sorted CD4+, CD8+, or CD8+CD57+ T cells (not recorded which) from PBMCs. The chain combines TRBV7-3 with TRBJ2-5, with TRBD1 as a possible D gene (5 bases). The receptor was derived from a human donor in good health, serving as a control. For the CDR3, the DNA is TGTGCCAGCATTAGTCAGGGTCTTGTGGAGACCCAGTACTTC. It specifies CASISQGLVETQYF. Using reference TRBV7-3 and TRBJ2-5 for the parts outside the CDR3, the full variable domain is GAGVSQTPSNKVTEKGKYVELRCDPISGHTALYWYRQSLGQGPEFLIYFQGTGAADDSGLPNDRFFAVRPEGSVSTLKIQRTERGDSAVYLCASISQGLVETQYFGPGTRLLVL.